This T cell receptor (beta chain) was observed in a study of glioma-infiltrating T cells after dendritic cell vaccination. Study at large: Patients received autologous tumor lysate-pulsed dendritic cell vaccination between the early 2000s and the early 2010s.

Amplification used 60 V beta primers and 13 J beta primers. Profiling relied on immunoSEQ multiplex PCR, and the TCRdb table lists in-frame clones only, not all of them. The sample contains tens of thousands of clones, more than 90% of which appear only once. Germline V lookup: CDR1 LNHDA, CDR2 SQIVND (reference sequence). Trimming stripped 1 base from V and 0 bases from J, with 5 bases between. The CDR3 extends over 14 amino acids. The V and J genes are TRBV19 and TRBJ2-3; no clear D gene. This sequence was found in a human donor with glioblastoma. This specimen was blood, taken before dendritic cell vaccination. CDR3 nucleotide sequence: TGTGCCAGTAGTATAGGGGCTAGCACAGATACGCAGTATTTT. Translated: CASSIGASTDTQYF.